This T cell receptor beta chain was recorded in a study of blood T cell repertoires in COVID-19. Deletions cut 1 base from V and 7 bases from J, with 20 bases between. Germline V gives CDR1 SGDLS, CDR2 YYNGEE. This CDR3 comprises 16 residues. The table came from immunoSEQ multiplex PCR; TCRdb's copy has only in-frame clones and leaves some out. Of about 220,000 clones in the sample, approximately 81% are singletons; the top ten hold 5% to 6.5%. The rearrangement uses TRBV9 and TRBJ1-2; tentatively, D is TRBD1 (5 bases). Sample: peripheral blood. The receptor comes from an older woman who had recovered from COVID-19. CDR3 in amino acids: CASSVLHGGYPSGYTF. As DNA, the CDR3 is TGTGCCAGCAGCGTACTTCACGGGGGATACCCCTCTGGCTACACCTTC.